Reported below is one TCR beta chain. It lacks a known antigen. There are no base qualities to consult, and no much larger clone falls within one base. These data belong to a study of a mutant IDH1 vaccine in newly diagnosed glioma (dated by TCRdb to about 2021). About the study as a whole: Vaccination started 4-6 weeks after radiotherapy alone, or was given together with temozolomide cycles in the groups whose treatment included chemotherapy. Visit V12 was the week-35 safety follow-up and visit V13 was the week-47 end of study. Before enrollment, most patients had been given radiochemotherapy with temozolomide as standard therapy, while the rest had received either radiotherapy alone or temozolomide alone. Peripheral blood samples were drawn at six visits, namely V03 (baseline), V05, V07, V10, V12 and V13. Of the 25 to 40 treated patients, roughly 62% were male and around 40% were female, and the mean age was approximately 40 years. For exploratory analyses, 25 treated patients had longitudinal TCRB deep sequencing done wherever samples were available.

Trimming accounts for 4 bases at V and 5 bases at J, while the number of junction bases matched to no gene is 5. The CDR3, cysteine through phenylalanine, is 13 amino acids long. The only DNA kept is the CDR3, 39 bases in frame from the first base. The germline V gene gives CDR1 as SGHRS and CDR2 as YFSETQ. Library construction relied on the immunoSEQ multiplex PCR assay. Rearranged TCR beta chain sequences were amplified with the hsTCRB Kit following the manufacturer's protocol. TCRB libraries were sequenced on an Illumina MiSeq. Processing in the source paper ran as follows. The kit vendor's proprietary platform handled demultiplexing, trimming and gene mapping. Sourced from immuneACCESS, this table was stored by TCRdb with only in-frame sequences that have V and J called. A share of the clones is absent; for the studies checked, an unresolved V gene accounts for under half, and the remainder has no known explanation. That table furnishes V, J and clone size, whereas the DNA furnished D and trimming. The table for this sample lists under 30,000 clones; approximately 81% of them were counted only once. The top ten hold 2.8% of the sample.

On the study overall, not on this receptor specifically: Immune responses induced by the vaccine were seen in 90% to 95% of patients across multiple MHC alleles. No apparent relationship was observed between pseudoprogression and alterations in the top peripheral T cell clonotypes detected by TCRB sequencing. The authors stated that sample limitations prevented analyses of patient blood samples from being reproduced. PBMC samples for TCRB deep sequencing were selected based on availability.

The time point label of this sample denotes: week 47, end of study. Each vaccine dose, consisting of 300 ug of a 20-mer mutant IDH1 peptide in Montanide, was administered subcutaneously with topical imiquimod. Eight vaccinations were administered to patients in weeks 1, 3, 5, 7, 11, 15, 19 and 23, corresponding to visits V03 through V10. Newly diagnosed WHO grade 3 or 4 IDH1-mutant astrocytomas showing loss of nuclear ATRX were present in the donors. The samples were drawn from NOA16, a multicentre, single-arm, open-label phase I trial in Germany that tested a mutant IDH1 peptide vaccine in humans for the first time. Genomic DNA for TCRB sequencing was isolated from EDTA blood with the DNeasy Blood and Tissue Kit.

This receptor was taken from a man aged 35 to 55 with glioma. Here the sequenced sample was PBMCs, taken from a glioma patient whose treatment included an IDH1 peptide vaccine. The rearranged chain carries TRBV5-1 and TRBJ2-5; 7 nucleotides in the junction match TRBD2. The CDR3 protein is CASSLTSPETQYF. At the DNA level, the sequence is TGCGCCAGCAGCCTGACTAGCCCCGAGACCCAGTACTTC.